This TCR beta chain was captured by sequencing in a study of blood T cell repertoires in COVID-19. This CDR3 comprises 15 residues. Germline trimming cut 3 bases from V and 6 bases from J; bases unmatched to any gene: 6. Germline CDR1 reads LNHNV; CDR2 reads YYDKDF (reference sequence). Profiling relied on immunoSEQ multiplex PCR, and the TCRdb table lists in-frame clones only, not all of them. The data contain a few hundred thousand clones, around 87% of them seen just once; the ten biggest clones take up 5.5% to 8.5%. The specimen was PBMCs or T cells enriched from blood (not recorded which). This sequence was found in a man younger than 40 in a cohort exposed to, infected with or recovered from COVID-19 (not recorded which). This rearrangement joins TRBV15 to TRBJ1-4, with 8 nucleotides matching TRBD1. In DNA, the CDR3 is TGTGCCACCAGCAGGTTACAGGGGGAGGATGAAAAACTGTTTTTT. Residues: CATSRLQGEDEKLFF. The complete variable domain, with remaining parts taken from reference TRBV15 and TRBJ1-4, reads DAMVIQNPRYQVTQFGKPVTLSCSQTLNHNVMYWYQQKSSQAPKLLFHYYDKDFNNEADTPDNFQSRRPNTSFCFLDIRSPGLGDTAMYLCATSRLQGEDEKLFFGSGTQLSVL.